A selection of T cell receptor beta chains follows, all from one sample in a study of CD8 T cells in ankylosing spondylitis. Each CDR3 protein gets one entry after TCRdb re-called the 5' RACE reads with MiXCR. The table records about 800,000 distinct CDR3 sequences, 12% of them present only once. Sequenced sample: blood, either unsorted or a sorted T cell fraction (not recorded which). The receptors were sampled from a male donor with ankylosing spondylitis. Each CDR3 is given without its conserved first and last residue. D genes are given only for firm matches.

CDR3aa: ASSFQREWNEQF; d_gene: TRBD2; v_gene: TRBV27; j_gene: TRBJ2-1
CDR3aa: AEGTGGLRSSGANVLT; d_gene: .; v_gene: TRBV11-2; j_gene: TRBJ2-6
CDR3aa: ASSHGGWSSGRGNEQF; d_gene: TRBD2; v_gene: TRBV4-1; j_gene: TRBJ2-1
CDR3aa: ASSQDRGRFDEQF; d_gene: TRBD2; v_gene: TRBV14; j_gene: TRBJ2-1
CDR3aa: SAGRGSRTDTQY; d_gene: .; v_gene: TRBV20-1; j_gene: TRBJ2-3
CDR3aa: ASSLGTPETQY; d_gene: .; v_gene: TRBV5-5; j_gene: TRBJ2-5
CDR3aa: ASSLGTGVNEQF; d_gene: TRBD1; v_gene: TRBV7-2; j_gene: TRBJ2-1
CDR3aa: ASSATTNEKLF; d_gene: .; v_gene: TRBV6-1; j_gene: TRBJ1-4
CDR3aa: SVGRGTGGGIGYT; d_gene: TRBD1; v_gene: TRBV29-1; j_gene: TRBJ1-2
CDR3aa: SARDGNRPSEAQY; d_gene: .; v_gene: TRBV20-1; j_gene: TRBJ2-3
CDR3aa: ASSLHINYGYT; d_gene: .; v_gene: TRBV7-2; j_gene: TRBJ1-2
CDR3aa: ASSLGQAVYNEQF; d_gene: .; v_gene: TRBV5-1; j_gene: TRBJ2-1
CDR3aa: SAFGQGAFPL; d_gene: .; v_gene: TRBV20-1; j_gene: TRBJ1-1
CDR3aa: SARAGLWANEQF; d_gene: .; v_gene: TRBV20-1; j_gene: TRBJ2-1
CDR3aa: ASSQEPDRGGWAF; d_gene: TRBD1; v_gene: TRBV4-2; j_gene: TRBJ1-1
CDR3aa: ASSLNGGDSGYEQY; d_gene: .; v_gene: TRBV7-2; j_gene: TRBJ2-7
CDR3aa: ASSPGGGNSPLH; d_gene: .; v_gene: TRBV18; j_gene: TRBJ1-6
CDR3aa: ASMGGFYGYT; d_gene: .; v_gene: TRBV6-1; j_gene: TRBJ1-2
CDR3aa: ASSSSTTGTGNTGELF; d_gene: TRBD1; v_gene: TRBV11-2; j_gene: TRBJ2-2
CDR3aa: AIKLAGNSYEQY; d_gene: TRBD2; v_gene: TRBV10-3; j_gene: TRBJ2-7
CDR3aa: ASSQEVRGDYGYT; d_gene: .; v_gene: TRBV4-3; j_gene: TRBJ1-2
CDR3aa: ASSPGTGGYGNQPQH; d_gene: TRBD1; v_gene: TRBV18; j_gene: TRBJ1-5
CDR3aa: ASSNPGAQETQY; d_gene: .; v_gene: TRBV5-1; j_gene: TRBJ2-5
CDR3aa: SASRAGVGAF; d_gene: .; v_gene: TRBV20-1; j_gene: TRBJ1-1
CDR3aa: ASSVFGNMRETQY; d_gene: .; v_gene: TRBV9; j_gene: TRBJ2-5
CDR3aa: SAPGGYSGANVLT; d_gene: TRBD1; v_gene: TRBV20-1; j_gene: TRBJ2-6
CDR3aa: SARDRKRGEDTQY; d_gene: TRBD2; v_gene: TRBV20-1; j_gene: TRBJ2-3
CDR3aa: SAPVGWGNEQF; d_gene: .; v_gene: TRBV20-1; j_gene: TRBJ2-1
CDR3aa: SARDGVGASQETQY; d_gene: .; v_gene: TRBV20-1; j_gene: TRBJ2-5
CDR3aa: SAVMDANSPLH; d_gene: .; v_gene: TRBV29-1; j_gene: TRBJ1-6
CDR3aa: SARESRKDYEQY; d_gene: .; v_gene: TRBV20-1; j_gene: TRBJ2-7
CDR3aa: SVDRKETQY; d_gene: .; v_gene: TRBV29-1; j_gene: TRBJ2-5
CDR3aa: ASSLPLRGTGGSLGSEQF; d_gene: TRBD2; v_gene: TRBV5-1; j_gene: TRBJ2-1
CDR3aa: ASSLPAGRQF; d_gene: .; v_gene: TRBV5-1; j_gene: TRBJ2-1
CDR3aa: ASSPTGAYTGELF; d_gene: .; v_gene: TRBV18; j_gene: TRBJ2-2
CDR3aa: ASSQDWNGYEQY; d_gene: .; v_gene: TRBV3-1; j_gene: TRBJ2-7
CDR3aa: ASSPWTGGAGDTEAF; d_gene: TRBD1; v_gene: TRBV9; j_gene: TRBJ1-1
CDR3aa: ASSPTGGLTEAF; d_gene: TRBD1; v_gene: TRBV6-1; j_gene: TRBJ1-1
CDR3aa: ASTLGRDSSYNEQF; d_gene: TRBD2; v_gene: TRBV12-3/TRBV12-4; j_gene: TRBJ2-1
CDR3aa: ASSETGGQGVYEQY; d_gene: TRBD1; v_gene: TRBV25-1; j_gene: TRBJ2-7
CDR3aa: ATSVSGRAADTQY; d_gene: TRBD2; v_gene: TRBV24-1; j_gene: TRBJ2-3
CDR3aa: SARDPDRVTDTQY; d_gene: TRBD1; v_gene: TRBV20-1; j_gene: TRBJ2-3
CDR3aa: ASSFGGENYEQY; d_gene: .; v_gene: TRBV7-9; j_gene: TRBJ2-7
CDR3aa: ASTPGGNWGTDTQY; d_gene: TRBD2; v_gene: TRBV12-3/TRBV12-4; j_gene: TRBJ2-3
CDR3aa: ASSLGTIEADTQY; d_gene: .; v_gene: TRBV7-9; j_gene: TRBJ2-3
CDR3aa: ASSYSTGVSNQPQH; d_gene: TRBD1; v_gene: TRBV6-5; j_gene: TRBJ1-5
CDR3aa: ASSVGTNQPQH; d_gene: .; v_gene: TRBV9; j_gene: TRBJ1-5
CDR3aa: ASSSPDRVGETQY; d_gene: TRBD1; v_gene: TRBV7-9; j_gene: TRBJ2-5
CDR3aa: SVEGLAGGQETQY; d_gene: TRBD2; v_gene: TRBV29-1; j_gene: TRBJ2-5
CDR3aa: ASSLSGTGKTGELF; d_gene: TRBD1; v_gene: TRBV7-3; j_gene: TRBJ2-2
CDR3aa: SASSRYRSYNEQF; d_gene: .; v_gene: TRBV20-1; j_gene: TRBJ2-1
CDR3aa: SAKTGYGYT; d_gene: .; v_gene: TRBV20-1; j_gene: TRBJ1-2
CDR3aa: ASTGGTYNEQF; d_gene: .; v_gene: TRBV7-2; j_gene: TRBJ2-1
CDR3aa: ASSKYSGGEYEQY; d_gene: TRBD2; v_gene: TRBV7-2; j_gene: TRBJ2-7
CDR3aa: ASSLLGLGNEQF; d_gene: .; v_gene: TRBV5-5; j_gene: TRBJ2-1
CDR3aa: ASSFRDDSYEQY; d_gene: .; v_gene: TRBV7-9; j_gene: TRBJ2-7
CDR3aa: ASGRQVNTGELF; d_gene: .; v_gene: TRBV12-3/TRBV12-4; j_gene: TRBJ2-2
CDR3aa: ASSFRMGREAF; d_gene: .; v_gene: TRBV7-2; j_gene: TRBJ1-1